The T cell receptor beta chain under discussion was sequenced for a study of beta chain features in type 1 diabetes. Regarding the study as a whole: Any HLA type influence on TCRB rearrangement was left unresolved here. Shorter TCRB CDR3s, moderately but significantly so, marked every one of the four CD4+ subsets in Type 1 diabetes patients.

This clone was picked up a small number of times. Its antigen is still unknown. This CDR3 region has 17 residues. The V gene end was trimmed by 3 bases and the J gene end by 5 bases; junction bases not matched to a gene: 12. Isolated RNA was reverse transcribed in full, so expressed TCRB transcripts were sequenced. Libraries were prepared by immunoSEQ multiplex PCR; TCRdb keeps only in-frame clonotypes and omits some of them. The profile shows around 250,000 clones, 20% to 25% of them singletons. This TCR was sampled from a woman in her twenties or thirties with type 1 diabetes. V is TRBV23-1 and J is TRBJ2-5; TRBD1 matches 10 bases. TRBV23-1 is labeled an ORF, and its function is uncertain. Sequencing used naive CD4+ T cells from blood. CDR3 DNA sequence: TGCGCCAGCAGTCAGCGGGCCCCGGGACAGGGGCTGGAGACCCAGTACTTC. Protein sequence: CASSQRAPGQGLETQYF.